Included here is one TCR beta chain sequence, with context. This clonotype came up a few times. Its antigen is not yet known. No much larger clonotype is one base removed from it; base qualities were not supplied. Ficoll-Paque density gradient centrifugation was used to isolate PBMCs. The sample belongs to a study of T-cell memory formation after mild COVID-19 (dated by TCRdb to the early 2020s). Regarding the complete study: TCR sequence clusters from the two donors were largely donor specific. The cohort comprised two young, previously healthy adult volunteers, one female and one male. T-cell clones expanding and contracting after mild COVID-19 in a couple of donors were tracked by longitudinal TCRalpha and TCRbeta repertoire sequencing. Overall results and qualifications from the work: Clones contracting from day 15 to 85 had balanced CD4/CD8 phenotypes, while a second wave expanding from day 15 to 37 was biased towards CD4+. The detection of some responding clones in pre-infection memory suggests that pre-existing cross-reactive memory T cells joined the SARS-CoV-2 response. Contracting CD4+ clones were located mainly in the CM and EM memory subsets, whereas CD8+ clones were found to be enriched in EMRA. The second-wave clones that peaked on day 37 were not confirmed to be SARS-CoV-2 specific. The study covered only a couple of mild cases, and larger cohorts including severe cases with pre-infection samples were considered necessary.

V lost 4 bases and J lost 9 bases; the stretch between them is 13 bases long. Including the terminal cysteine and phenylalanine, the CDR3 comprises 12 residues. The retained sequence is limited to the CDR3, 36 bases, with the frame set at the first base. Sequencing was performed on an Illumina NovaSeq 6000. Using 5'RACE with constant-segment primers, TCRalpha and TCRbeta cDNA libraries were constructed, with sample barcodes and unique molecular identifiers added in the process. RNA was extracted from every sample with Trizol reagent. The libraries were amplified in two PCR steps, and the second step added a second sample barcode and Illumina TruSeq adapters. Sequencing of libraries was performed on an Illumina NovaSeq with 2 x 150 bp paired-end reads. From the authors' description of their analysis: Demultiplexing of reads and collapsing into UMI-guided consensus sequences were performed with migec v1.2.7. Using mixcr v2.1.11, UMI consensuses were aligned to TRA and TRB V and J templates and then assembled into clonotypes. A clonotype was counted as expanded or contracted only when both edgeR and NoisET called the clonotype significant, with the noise models trained on biological replicates. For edgeR calls, a false discovery rate-adjusted p below 0.01 and a log2 fold-change threshold of 1 were applied. PCA with hierarchical clustering of max-normalized trajectories of the 1000 most abundant clonotypes was used as exploratory dynamics analysis. Separately sequenced CD4+ and CD8+ repertoires were used to assign the CD4 or CD8 phenotype of responding clones. TCRdb ran its own pipeline on the public reads, namely fastp trimming at Q25 and MiXCR clone calling, and kept in-frame beta chains. Under each unique CDR3 protein, matching rows form one entry showing the most common genes and DNA. The authors' filters were not applied to this entry. For this sample there are about 540,000 distinct CDR3 sequences; over 20% appear just once. The ten largest clonotypes hold roughly an eighth of the sample.

The sequencing input was PBMCs or a T cell subset sorted from them (not recorded which). This clonotype originated in an adult woman who had mild COVID-19 (a few samples of this study predate the infection). The sample titles of this study are shuffled in the database, so cell type and time point are left out; the donor was told from shared clones. Here the chain combines TRBV12-3 or TRBV12-4 and TRBJ2-7; no D gene can be assigned with confidence. This receptor has the CDR3 CASSSRVSGQYF. In nucleotide form, the sequence is TGTGCCAGCAGTTCTAGGGTGAGTGGGCAGTACTTC.